This T cell receptor beta chain was profiled in a study of blood T cell repertoires in COVID-19. The CDR3 runs 13 residues. Per the germline V gene, CDR1 is SGDLS and CDR2 is YYNGEE. V was pared by 0 bases and J by 7 bases, with 7 bases between. Per the original methods: Amplifying reference gene primers gave estimates of nucleated cell counts. Sequenced by immunoSEQ multiplex PCR; TCRdb stores in-frame clones only, minus some. That table gives V, J and clone size, and the DNA gave D and trimming. Of under 90,000 clones detected, approximately 90% appear once; the ten largest clones hold approximately 3.6%.

This clonotype originated in a woman between 45 and 60 years old with COVID-19, enrolled during active disease. This chain joins TRBV9 and TRBJ2-2, with a possible D match to TRBD2 (5 bases). Sequenced material: peripheral blood. The CDR3 spells CASSVVEGGELFF. Written as DNA, the CDR3 is TGTGCCAGCAGCGTAGTTGAGGGCGGGGAGCTGTTTTTT.